These T cell receptor beta chains were read from a single sample in a study of blood T cells in healthy people across ages. TCRdb re-called the 5' RACE reads through MiXCR, storing one row per CDR3 protein. The table shows 1.5 million to 2 million distinct CDR3 sequences, with about 31% occurring only once. Source material: blood. The receptors were sampled from a woman in her twenties or thirties in good health. CDR3s include the opening cysteine and the closing phenylalanine or tryptophan. D genes are given only for firm matches. Size is omitted from some rows. Given values are once, few, many or a class for expanded clones.

size: few
D: TRBD1
J: TRBJ2-3
V: TRBV5-1
DNA: TGCGCCAGCAGCTCCGGGCCCAGGGGGCCGGCAGATACGCAGTATTTT
CDR3: CASSSGPRGPADTQYF

size: few
D: NA
J: TRBJ2-7
V: TRBV3-1
DNA: TGTGCCAGCAGCCAAAAGGGGACCTACGAGCAGTACTTC
CDR3: CASSQKGTYEQYF

size: NA
D: NA
J: TRBJ2-1
V: TRBV27
DNA: TGTGCCAGCAGTTTCGGCGCTCTGTTCCCCAATGAGCAGTTCTTC
CDR3: CASSFGALFPNEQFF

size: few
D: NA
J: TRBJ1-4
V: TRBV4-1
DNA: TGCGCCAGCAGCCAGGGGCAGGCAACTAATGAAAAACTGTTTTTT
CDR3: CASSQGQATNEKLFF

size: NA
D: NA
J: TRBJ1-1
V: TRBV6-6
DNA: TGTGCCAGCAGCCGTGACGCCCCTGAAGCTTTCTTT
CDR3: CASSRDAPEAFF

size: NA
D: NA
J: TRBJ1-1
V: TRBV30
DNA: TGTGCCTGGAGGGGAGTCACTGAAGCTTTCTTT
CDR3: CAWRGVTEAFF

size: NA
D: TRBD2
J: TRBJ2-1
V: TRBV6-6
DNA: TGTGCCAGCAGTTACTCGCCAGCGGGAGGGTGGGATGAGCAGTTCTTC
CDR3: CASSYSPAGGWDEQFF

size: few
D: NA
J: TRBJ1-4
V: TRBV9
DNA: TGTGCCAGCAGCGAGAGCGGGGACGCTGAAAAACTGTTTTTT
CDR3: CASSESGDAEKLFF

size: NA
D: TRBD2
J: TRBJ2-5
V: TRBV6-5
DNA: TGTGCCAGCAGTTATCCGGGACTAGCGGGACTGTACCAAGAGACCCAGTACTTC
CDR3: CASSYPGLAGLYQETQYF

size: NA
D: NA
J: TRBJ2-3
V: TRBV12-3/TRBV12-4
DNA: TGTGCCAGCAGTCCGGATACAGATGCGCAGTATTTT
CDR3: CASSPDTDAQYF

size: NA
D: NA
J: TRBJ2-3
V: TRBV9
DNA: TGTGCCAGCAGCGTGACGGCCTCTACGCAGTATTTT
CDR3: CASSVTASTQYF

size: NA
D: NA
J: TRBJ1-1
V: TRBV12-3/TRBV12-4
DNA: TGTGCCACGCGGACCAGGAGAATGAACACTGAAGCTTTCTTT
CDR3: CATRTRRMNTEAFF

size: NA
D: TRBD1
J: TRBJ1-1
V: TRBV28
DNA: TGTGCCAGCAGTACAGGGGGCAATGGGAACACTGAAGCTTTCTTT
CDR3: CASSTGGNGNTEAFF

size: NA
D: TRBD1
J: TRBJ1-2
V: TRBV4-1
DNA: TGCGCCAGCAGCCAACAAAGGGGGACAGGGGCTTCTAACTATGGCTACACCTTC
CDR3: CASSQQRGTGASNYGYTF

size: few
D: NA
J: TRBJ1-2
V: TRBV25-1
DNA: TGTGCCAGCAGTAACCTTGGGGGCTACACCTTC
CDR3: CASSNLGGYTF

size: NA
D: TRBD2
J: TRBJ2-7
V: TRBV6-1
DNA: TGTGCCAGCAGTCCCTCGCTAGCGGATCTCTACGAGCAGTACTTC
CDR3: CASSPSLADLYEQYF

size: NA
D: NA
J: TRBJ2-5
V: TRBV4-1
DNA: TGCGCCAGCAGCCCCGGTTTCGAGCGGAGGGGGGAGACCCAGTACTTC
CDR3: CASSPGFERRGETQYF

size: NA
D: NA
J: TRBJ1-1
V: TRBV3-1
DNA: TGTGCCAGCAGCCAAGATTGGGAGAATGAAGCTTTCTTT
CDR3: CASSQDWENEAFF

size: once
D: TRBD1
J: TRBJ2-7
V: TRBV7-9
DNA: TGTGCCAGCACCCCAGCCCTGTCCCGACAGGGATTCTACGAGCAGTACTTC
CDR3: CASTPALSRQGFYEQYF

size: NA
D: TRBD2
J: TRBJ2-3
V: TRBV20-1
DNA: TGCAGTGCTAGTCCGACGGGAGGCCCAGATACGCAGTATTTT
CDR3: CSASPTGGPDTQYF

size: NA
D: NA
J: TRBJ2-1
V: TRBV6-1
DNA: TGTGCCAGCAGTGAACCGTTAAAGACCTACAATGAGCAGTTCTTC
CDR3: CASSEPLKTYNEQFF

size: NA
D: TRBD2
J: TRBJ2-7
V: TRBV20-1
DNA: TGCAGTGCTAGATCTTGGGGCGGGAGGGGCTACGAGCAGTACTTC
CDR3: CSARSWGGRGYEQYF

size: few
D: TRBD2
J: TRBJ2-7
V: TRBV20-1
DNA: TGCAGTGCTAGGACTAGCGGGAGGGCCCTTTTGTACTTC
CDR3: CSARTSGRALLYF